This T cell receptor beta chain originates from a study of shared clonotypes between healthy human individuals (dated by TCRdb to 2019 to 2021). With regard to the full study: The cohort included three men and two women between 18 and 49 years of age. For each donor, CD4 naive and CD4 memory were each run on three plates, CD8 naive on two plates, and CD8 memory on one plate. Blood TCR repertoires of a handful of healthy adults were deeply sequenced to estimate repertoire size and the extent of clonotype sharing between individuals. To increase sequencing depth and limit assay-specific biases, different laboratories used diverse techniques to prepare libraries and sequence TCR repertoires. Between about 0.8 and 9 billion PBMCs per donor were obtained by leukapheresis. The research as a whole found: Across several donors, roughly 5% of naive CD4, 3% to 4% of naive CD8, approximately 2.5% of memory CD4, and about 0.44% of memory CD8 clonotypes were shared. Because the study included only a small number of donors, the genetic and exposure-history diversity represented was limited. Based on pairwise subsampling, the degree of clonotype sharing among donors was expected to be affected by sequencing depth. Compared with non-shared clonotypes, the clonotypes found in all four sorted-subset donors had higher generation probabilities. Sampling was restricted to blood, and TCR repertoires in tissues likely differ from the TCR repertoires found in blood. Estimated clonotype richness was generally larger for naive than for memory subsets. Incomplete sequencing was indicated by rarefaction of sorted-subset datasets, despite the large sequencing depth.

A remark on this clone: Its binding antigen is unknown. The sample holds no much larger clone one base away, and base qualities are not on file.

Using the deep immunoSEQ assay, TCR CDR3 regions were amplified from genomic DNA by multiplex PCR. Extracted genomic DNA from each cell subset was spread evenly across all wells of several immunoSEQ 96-well plates, with each plate serving as a replicate. For sorted subsets, each replicate PCR was loaded with 200 to 250 ng genomic DNA, equivalent to 30,000 to 35,000 T cell genomes. Purified libraries were quantified with a Qubit 3.0 fluorometer, sized on a Bioanalyzer 2100, and re-quantified with the KAPA Library Quantification kit. A separate single-read 150-cycle Illumina NextSeq 550 flow cell was used to sequence each immunoSEQ 96-well plate. As for the original processing: Because the immunoSEQ output included only junctional sequences and no quality scores, the filtering could not be the same as the filtering used for full-length reads. Sequences were annotated with PyIR, a Python wrapper for IgBLAST v1.9, using IMGT germline references to assign V/J genes and CDR3. Any read was removed if the V/J assignment was weak (E-value above 1e-6), the CDR3 was missing, or the read contained stop codons, out-of-frame junctions, or ambiguous translated residues. V3J clonotypes were defined by identical inferred V gene, J gene, and CDR3 amino acid sequence. To compute the percentage overlap between repertoires, the number of shared unique clonotypes was divided by the size of the smaller repertoire. RTK rarefaction, the Chao1 estimator, and Recon v2.1 estimates of unobserved clonotypes were used to assess repertoire richness. Generation probabilities were computed with OLGA for all TCRbeta clonotypes obtained by the gDNA method from a few donors. TCRdb provides this immuneACCESS table in a form limited to in-frame rearrangements. Some clones are lacking; in checked studies, under half of them reflect an unresolved V gene, and why the rest are absent is not known. D and trimming were read from the DNA, whereas the V and J calls and clone size are those reported in that table. The sample table contains over a million clones; only one count was recorded for around 78% of them. About 0.52% of the sample rests with the top ten.

The donors were healthy, HIV-negative adults who had no recently reported acute infections or vaccinations. Every donor was a Caucasian adult living in Nashville, Tennessee, USA. CD4+ T cells were enriched through magnetic negative selection, after which naive cells were positively selected on CD45RA and the remaining negative fraction served as the memory subset. After blood collection by leukapheresis, PBMCs were isolated using Ficoll-Histopaque density gradient centrifugation and then cryopreserved in the vapor phase of liquid nitrogen. Purity and quantity of every magnetically sorted T cell population were checked by analytical flow cytometry. Genomic DNA was isolated from each sorted fraction and quantified by UV absorbance on a Nanodrop 2000c. The CDR3, cysteine through phenylalanine, is 12 amino acids long. The DNA shown is the 36-base CDR3, in frame from base 1. V lost 3 bases and J lost 9 bases; the stretch between them is 11 bases long. The germline V gene supplies CDR1 MGHDK and CDR2 SYGVNS.

The sample taken for sequencing was memory CD4+ T cells from PBMCs. The label giving this sample's cell subset or site can be read as: CD45RA-negative fraction. In this chain, TRBV25-1 is recombined with TRBJ1-2; possibly the D gene is TRBD1, per 5 matching bases. The TCR was taken from a man between 18 and 35 years old in good health. Some clones in this sample may be carry-over from other donors' samples. The CDR3 protein sequence reads: CASSDYRLRYTF. The nucleotide sequence reads as follows: TGTGCCAGCAGTGATTACAGGCTTCGCTACACCTTC.